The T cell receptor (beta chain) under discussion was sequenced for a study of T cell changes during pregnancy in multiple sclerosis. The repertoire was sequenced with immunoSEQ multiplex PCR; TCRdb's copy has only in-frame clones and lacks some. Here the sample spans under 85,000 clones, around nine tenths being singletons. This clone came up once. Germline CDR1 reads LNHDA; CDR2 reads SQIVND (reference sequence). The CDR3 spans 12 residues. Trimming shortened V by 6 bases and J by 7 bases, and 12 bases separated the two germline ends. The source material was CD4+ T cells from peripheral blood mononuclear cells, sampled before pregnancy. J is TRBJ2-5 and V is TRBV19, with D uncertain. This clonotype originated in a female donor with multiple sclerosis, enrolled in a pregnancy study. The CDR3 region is CASSAAGATQYF. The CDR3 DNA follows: TGTGCCAGTAGCGCAGCCGGAGCGACCCAGTACTTC.